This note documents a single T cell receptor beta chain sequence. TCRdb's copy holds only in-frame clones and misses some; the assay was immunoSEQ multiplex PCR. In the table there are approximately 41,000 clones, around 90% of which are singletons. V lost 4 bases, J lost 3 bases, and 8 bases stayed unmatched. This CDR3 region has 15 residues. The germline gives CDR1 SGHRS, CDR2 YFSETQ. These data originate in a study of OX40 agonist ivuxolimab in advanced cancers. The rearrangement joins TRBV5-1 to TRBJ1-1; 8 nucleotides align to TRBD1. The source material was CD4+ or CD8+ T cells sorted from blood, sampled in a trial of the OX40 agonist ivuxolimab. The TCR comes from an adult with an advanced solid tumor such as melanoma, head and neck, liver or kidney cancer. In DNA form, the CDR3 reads TGCGCCAGCAGCCCCTGGACAGGGACGGACACTGAAGCTTTCTTT. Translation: CASSPWTGTDTEAFF.